The source of this T cell receptor (beta chain) is a study of beta chain features in type 1 diabetes. Expressed TCRB transcripts were sequenced after all isolated RNA was converted to cDNA. Clones were read by immunoSEQ multiplex PCR, and TCRdb kept only the in-frame ones, dropping some. The data contain about 290,000 clones, about 8.5% of them singletons. The CDR3 consists of 13 residues. Per the germline V gene, CDR1 is SGHTA and CDR2 is FQGNSA. The ends were cut back, 4 bases at V and 9 bases at J, with 13 bases in the middle. The chain links TRBV7-2 to TRBJ2-4; D not certain. This receptor was identified in a woman aged 18-29 years in good health. The sequenced material came from central memory CD4+ T cells from blood. CDR3 region: CASSYQRRVIQYF. The CDR3 nucleotides read TGTGCCAGCAGCTATCAACGACGGGTCATTCAGTACTTC.